Included here is one T cell receptor beta chain sequence, with context. Its cognate antigen has yet to be identified. It has no much larger one-base neighbor in the sample; base qualities were not kept. The time point label of this sample denotes: baseline before oral tofacitinib. Lesional scalp punch biopsies and peripheral blood were collected from alopecia areata patients. PBMCs were isolated by density centrifugation and stained for CD3, CD4 and CD8, and CD4+ and CD8+ T cells were sorted on a FACSAria. This specimen belongs to a study of CD8+ T cells in alopecia areata (dated by TCRdb to the late 2010s). Concerning the study at large: Treated patients were enrolled in an open-label pilot trial of oral tofacitinib, 5 to 10 mg twice daily, for moderate-to-severe alopecia areata. Patients stayed on tofacitinib for 6 to 18 months and then had 6 months of follow-up off drug so that delayed response and recurrence could be assessed. Scalp clonality was compared among normal scalp (n=4), patchy alopecia areata scalp (n=8), and alopecia totalis/universalis scalp (n=8). High-throughput TCRbeta sequencing was used to examine T cell clonal expansion in alopecia areata in both the C3H/HeJ mouse model and human patients. immunoSEQ multiplex PCR using 35 Vbeta forward primers and 13 Jbeta reverse primers was used to amplify TCRbeta CDR3 regions. RNA was obtained with the PAXgene miRNA kit for fixed scalp, the miRNeasy kit for PBMCs, and the RNeasy kit for mouse skin. Biopsies were taken from tofacitinib-treated patients at baseline and again at 4 and 24 weeks into treatment, and several of those patients also had a later scalp biopsy. Scalp tissue and sorted CD4+ and CD8+ peripheral blood T cells from patchy and totalis/universalis alopecia areata patients and from healthy controls were covered by human TCRbeta sequencing.

The library was built by means of the immunoSEQ multiplex PCR assay. To provide template for TCR sequencing, every sample had RNA extracted and reverse transcribed into cDNA. First-strand cDNA was synthesized using SuperScript III with a 2:1 mix of oligo-dT and random hexamers. A synthetic immune receptor repertoire was used to gauge amplification bias, and whatever bias remained was removed computationally. The paper's data handling went like this. Raw reads were preprocessed for error removal, and CDR3 was defined according to IMGT conventions as running from the conserved cysteine to phenylalanine. Clonality was computed as 1 minus the Shannon entropy, with the entropy normalized by log2 of the number of productive unique TCRs. Whether each scalp clone was CD4 or CD8 was inferred by checking scalp TCRbeta sequences against the CD4 and CD8 repertoires from sorted blood. Entries here come from immuneACCESS through TCRdb and include only in-frame sequences with V and J called. Some clones fail to appear in such tables; in the studies checked, an unresolved V gene covers under half of the shortfall, and the cause of the remainder is unknown. V, J and clone size are those of that table, while D and trimming were read from the DNA. A total of 110,000 to 150,000 clones appear in this sample, about 60% of them only once. Roughly 6.7% of the sample comes from the top ten.

What the work shows at the level of the full study, not this receptor alone: Compared with mice, TCR sequences shared between patients were less clear, possibly partly because of HLA diversity across the patient population. Unlike mouse skin, where gammadelta T cells dominate, normal human skin contains resident alphabeta T cells that get sequenced too, which complicates analysis of the scalp TCR repertoire. Lesional scalp, especially in alopecia totalis/universalis, showed higher clonality and more expanded CD8+ clones than normal scalp, suggesting antigenic drive.

Sequencing used CD4+ T cells sorted from blood, obtained at week 0. This TCR came from a human donor with alopecia areata.

The CDR3 corresponds to CSVARPSNTGELFF. The DNA reads as follows: TGCAGCGTTGCGCGGCCTTCGAACACCGGGGAGCTGTTTTTT. The chain is encoded by TRBV29-1 joined to TRBJ2-2, with the D gene not clear enough to name. Per the germline V gene, SQVTM is the CDR1 and ANQGSEA is the CDR2. V loses 4 bases, J loses 0 bases, and the germline ends lie 9 bases apart. The CDR3 has 14 amino acids, counting the end cysteine and phenylalanine. Of the read, only the CDR3 DNA is kept; its 42 bases are in frame from base 1.